What follows describes a single T cell receptor (beta chain). This clonotype was counted many times. It lacks a known antigen. Within one base of it there is no much larger clone, and no base qualities were kept. The TCR beta CDR3 regions were amplified from RNA transcripts. The first round of RT-PCR for the TCR CDR3 was performed with the HTBI primer set and the Qiagen OneStep RT-PCR kit. Libraries were constructed in a second round of multiplex PCR, after which size selection and purification were carried out. Sequencing of the libraries was done on an Illumina HiSeq2000 using paired-end 100 bp reads. The source study handled its data this way. SOAPnuke was used to process the raw data, with reads discarded if the reads contained adapters or uncalled bases, had a mean Phred below 15, or lacked an exact constant-primer or identifier match. COPE v1.2.5 was used to merge high-quality paired reads, and clonotypes were defined as unique nucleotide sequences. Clonotypes were aligned to IMGT TRBV, TRBD and TRBJ reference segments using MiTCR v1.1. Only V-J combinations with frequency above 0.0001, covering about 99% of repertoires, were analysed. A TCS score was defined as the ratio between F50 (clonal expansion) and ExV (chaos), using BLOSUM62-based TCRdist between CDR3 peptides within each V-J. Welch's t-statistics and random forest reduced approximately 520 V-J features to 10 to 15, which were used in a naive Bayes classifier (R e1071). TCRdb applied fastp at Q25 and MiXCR to the public reads, then kept only in-frame beta chains. For every CDR3 protein sequence, its rows merge into one entry that carries the most common genes and DNA. It is TCRdb's table, rather than the study itself, that gives the V and J calls and clone size. The sample table records roughly 380,000 distinct CDR3 sequences; 13% of these occur just once. Jointly, the top ten make up 20% to 25% of the sample.

The sample originates from a study of T cells in Graves' hyperthyroidism and ophthalmopathy (dated by TCRdb to the late 2010s). The study in broad terms: Peripheral blood was sampled at the time of initial diagnosis, prior to any treatment. A discovery cohort of roughly 100 patients, roughly 45 with Graves' ophthalmopathy and 57 with stable Graves' hyperthyroidism, was used to find distinguishing TCR V-J signatures. An independent validation cohort of around 19 hyperthyroidism patients and 17 patients who later progressed to ophthalmopathy tested prospective prediction of ophthalmopathy. The 95 to 100 discovery patients were randomly split 7:3 into training and test sets. The study also compared thyroid tissue and blood T-cell repertoires from five or six Graves' hyperthyroidism patients. Following sampling, methimazole starting at 30 mg daily was given to hyperthyroidism patients, and high-dose intravenous methylprednisolone was given to ophthalmopathy patients. The paper describes TCR Vbeta CDR3 sequencing of 135 peripheral blood samples, made up of some 42 ophthalmopathy patients, 70 to 75 hyperthyroidism patients and around 17 progressor patients. What the work shows at the level of the full study, not this receptor alone: In validation, progression to ophthalmopathy was predicted by the model with nearly 71% sensitivity and roughly 72% specificity, a median of approximately 6.5 months before onset. A 13 V-J signature model separated ophthalmopathy from stable hyperthyroidism, with just over 85% sensitivity and just under 84% specificity in cross-validation and 80%/75% in testing. Most expanded thyroid clonotypes (frequency above 0.001) were also detected in blood, suggesting blood repertoires may reflect thyroid immune responses. Sample size was not statistically predetermined, and blinding of investigators to group allocation was not performed.

V is pared back by 6 bases and J by 10 bases, with 21 bases lying between the germline termini. As encoded in the germline V gene, CDR1 is MDHEN while CDR2 is SYDVKM. Including the terminal cysteine and phenylalanine, the CDR3 comprises 15 residues. The read is trimmed to its CDR3 DNA, 45 bases read in frame from base 1. Hyperthyroidism patients were newly diagnosed, with disease duration under 2 months, and aged 18 to 65 years. Any patient with an uncontrolled infection, another autoimmune disease, pregnancy or lactation was excluded. Diagnoses relied on clinical symptoms, serum thyroxine and TRAb, thyroid ultrasound and orbital computed tomography. Blood from progressor patients was drawn when they were first diagnosed with hyperthyroidism, before any ophthalmopathy symptoms appeared. Ficoll-Paque density gradient centrifugation was used to isolate PBMCs from 9.5 to 10 ml of fresh peripheral blood. Progressor patients were defined as those initially diagnosed with Graves' hyperthyroidism in whom ophthalmopathy developed during follow-up. Trizol reagent was used to extract total RNA, and RNA quality was then checked on an Agilent 2100 Bioanalyzer.

This chain is built from TRBV28 and TRBJ2-2; TRBD2 could be the D gene, as 5 bases match. The sample consisted of blood. This TCR was recovered from a man aged 25-45 years with Graves' hyperthyroidism that later progressed to Graves' ophthalmopathy. At the DNA level, the sequence is TGTGCCAGCAGCCACACCCCTCAAGCGGATGCGGAGCTGTTTTTT. Its protein product is CASSHTPQADAELFF.